The present entry profiles one T cell receptor (beta chain) with its context. The antigen remains unidentified. This sample was taken from a study of a mutant IDH1 vaccine in newly diagnosed glioma. About the study: With temozolomide cycles, or 4-6 weeks after radiotherapy alone, vaccination was started. Treated patients had a mean age of approximately 40 years and an approximately 62% male, approximately 38% female split. Every participant had undergone radiotherapy, temozolomide, or both before, and most underwent both.

Time point defined: week 11, during vaccination. Topical imiquimod accompanied each vaccine dose, which consisted of 300 ug of mutant IDH1 20-mer peptide. The donors' diagnosis was new WHO grade 3 or 4 astrocytoma that was IDH1-mutant and ATRX-lost. Trimming removed 4 bases at V and 4 bases at J, with 12 bases between. This CDR3 contains 14 residues. Germline CDR1 and CDR2: MNHNS and SASEGT. Clones were sequenced by immunoSEQ multiplex PCR, and TCRdb holds only the in-frame ones, with some missing. There are tens of thousands of clones in the sample; 75% to 90% occur only once, and 5% to 6.5% lies in the top ten.

The sample here was PBMCs, taken from a glioma patient whose treatment included an IDH1 peptide vaccine. The sequence was obtained from a man aged 50-59 years with glioma. The V gene is TRBV6-1, the J gene TRBJ2-3; perhaps D is TRBD1 or TRBD2 (5 bases each). Here the CDR3 DNA reads TGTGCCAGCAGTGCCCTAAGGGGAGCAGATACGCAGTATTTT. Its translation is CASSALRGADTQYF.